This paragraph covers one TCR beta chain sequence. This specimen comes from a study of technical replicates of blood from a handful of donors. The CDR3 spans 15 residues. V lost 0 bases and J 0 bases, leaving 7 bases between the germline ends. Germline V lookup: CDR1 SGDLS, CDR2 YYNGEE. Assay used: immunoSEQ multiplex PCR; TCRdb lists only in-frame clones, some missing. This table has roughly 79,000 clones, around 91% appearing once. The sample comprised T cells isolated from PBMCs. The V call is TRBV9, the J call TRBJ1-5, with D unclear. This clonotype was sampled from a human donor in good health. Some clones in this sample may be carry-over from other donors' samples. CDR3 protein: CASSVGPSSNQPQHF. The CDR3 bases are TGTGCCAGCAGCGTAGGTCCCAGTAGCAATCAGCCCCAGCATTTT.